One and the same sample provided the 28 T cell receptor beta chains below, sequenced in a study of T cells in women clearing cervical HPV infection. Using immunoSEQ multiplex PCR, the repertoire was profiled, and TCRdb retains in-frame clones only, with some absent. The table for this sample gives about 26,000 clones. The specimen was blood buffy coat. These receptor sequences come from a woman aged 18 to 75 with a cervical HPV16 infection that either progressed to CIN3+ or cleared (not recorded which).

About this clone: The CDR3 end lies 3 residues beyond the end of the read and is filled in from the germline J gene. Other DNA sequences of this sample code for an identical CDR3. J is TRBJ1-2 and V is TRBV7-2; no firm D call. Germline V gene sequence: CDR1 SGHTA, CDR2 FQGNSA. The CDR3 is 12 amino acids. Incomplete CDR3 DNA: TGTGCCAGCAGCTTAGGCGGGAACGAC. Residues: CASSLGGND. The CDR3 reads in full as CASSLGGNDYTF.

Regarding this clone: At one end the junction does not follow the germline gene, possibly because of a read error. With the read ending 3 residues before the CDR3 end, the germline J gene is used to fill in that end. Other DNA sequences in the same sample also yield this CDR3. The rearrangement joins TRBV7-2 to TRBJ1-3, with D unclear. The CDR3 totals 13 residues. Per the germline V gene, CDR1 is SGHTA and CDR2 is FQGNSA. The covered CDR3 bases are TGTGCCAGCAGCCTAGGACGGGGAAACACT. Its translation: CASSLGRGNT. The whole CDR3 protein reads CASSLGRGNTIYF.

The CDR3 reads CASSPGQGGYSNQPQHF. The sequenced CDR3 bases are TGTGCCAGCAGTCCGGGACAGGGAGGGTATAGCAATCAGCCC. The V gene is TRBV2, the J gene TRBJ1-5; 9 nucleotides align to TRBD1. Read data end 3 residues before the CDR3 end; the end is taken from the germline J gene. The trim removed 5 bases at V and 0 bases at J, leaving 8 bases unmatched. This CDR3 spans 17 amino acids. Germline assignment: CDR1 SNHLY and CDR2 FYNNEI.

Of note for this clone: Coverage ceases 3 residues before the CDR3 finishes, and the germline J gene fills in the end. The chain has TRBV7-3 and TRBJ1-3; D unclear. This CDR3 region has 16 residues. Germline CDR1 and CDR2: SGHTA and FQGTGA. V gave up 1 base and J gave up 4 bases, with 14 bases separating them. CDR3 DNA (partial): TGTGCCAGCAGCTTAATTGGCAGCGGCTCGGGAAACACC. It specifies CASSLIGSGSGNT. The CDR3 in its entirety is CASSLIGSGSGNTIYF.

The CDR3 bases that were read are TGTGCCAGTGCGCAGGGGGCCTACTACGAC. Amino acid sequence: CASAQGAYYD. The full-length CDR3 reads as CASAQGAYYDYTF. The chain combines TRBV19 with TRBJ1-2; 8 bases align to TRBD1. The missing CDR3 end, 3 residues past where the read stops, is filled in from the germline J gene. CDR3 size: 13 residues. Germline V CDR1 and CDR2: LNHDA, SQIVND (reference sequence). Full variable domain (outside the CDR3, taken from reference TRBV19 and TRBJ1-2): DGGITQSPKYLFRKEGQNVTLSCEQNLNHDAMYWYRQDPGQGLRLIYYSQIVNDFQKGDIAEGYSVSREKKESFPLTVTSAQKNPTAFYLCASAQGAYYDYTFGSGTRLTVV.

Worth noting for this clone: With the read ending 3 residues before the CDR3 end, the germline J gene is used to fill in that end. The V and J genes are TRBV5-6 and TRBJ2-2; 9 positions agree with TRBD1. CDR3 length: 15 residues. Germline V gives CDR1 SGHDT, CDR2 YYEEEE. J was trimmed by 7 bases and V by 0 bases; bases with no gene match: 4. CDR3 bases read: TGTGCCAGCAGCTTGGCGGGACAGGGAATCGGGGAG. Protein: CASSLAGQGIGE. The CDR3 reads in full as CASSLAGQGIGELFF.

Details on this clone: The read is 3 residues too short to cover the CDR3 end, so that end is filled in from the germline J gene. The V call is TRBV5-1, the J call TRBJ2-3, with D maybe TRBD1 (6 bases). In germline, CDR1 is SGHRS, CDR2 YFSETQ. The CDR3 spans 16 residues. V lost 4 bases and J 0 bases, leaving 15 bases between the germline ends. CDR3 DNA (partial): TGCGCCAGCAGCCGAGGCAGGGGACGTAGCACAGATACG. As protein: CASSRGRGRSTDT. The entire CDR3 sequence reads CASSRGRGRSTDTQYF.

On this clone itself: The CDR3 extends 3 residues past the end of the read, so its final part is completed from the germline J gene. This chain joins TRBV2 and TRBJ2-5, with D perhaps matching TRBD1 (5 bases). Trimming cost V 7 bases and J 4 bases, with 7 bases left between them. This CDR3 has 11 amino acids. CDR1 is SNHLY and CDR2 is FYNNEI in the germline V gene. Partial CDR3 DNA: TGTGCCAGCACCAGGGTAGAGACC. It codes for CASTRVET. The full-length CDR3 reads as CASTRVETQYF.

Comment on this clone: The read ends 3 residues shy of where the CDR3 ends; the end is completed using the germline J gene. This rearrangement joins TRBV6-2 or TRBV6-3 to TRBJ2-7, with 13 bases matching TRBD2. Trimming took 10 bases from V and 1 from J; bases not matched to a gene: 7. The CDR3 loop spans 15 amino acids. Germline CDR1 MNHEY, CDR2 SVGEGT. The CDR3: CATGTSGAVSYEQYF. The sequenced part of the CDR3 DNA is TGTGCCACAGGGACTAGCGGGGCGGTTTCCTACGAG.

Regarding this clone: The CDR3 is cut off 3 residues early in the read; its end comes from the germline J gene. This chain connects TRBV7-2 to TRBJ1-5; 7 nucleotides match TRBD1. The junction had 3 bases not matched to a gene; V was cut back by 5 bases and J by 2 bases. Germline loops: CDR1 SGHTA, CDR2 FQGNSA. The CDR3 spans 14 residues. The CDR3 bases that were read are TGTGCCAGCAGCCCCGACAGGGGCAATCAGCCC. Protein sequence: CASSPDRGNQP. The CDR3 as a whole reads CASSPDRGNQPQHF.

As concerns this clone: The DNA ends 3 residues before the CDR3 does, and the rest of the CDR3 is filled in from the germline J gene. The rearrangement links TRBV29-1 to TRBJ2-7; D might be TRBD2 (7 bases). This CDR3 region has 16 residues. V lost 7 bases to trimming and J lost 5 bases, with 27 bases between them. Germline V gives CDR1 SQVTM, CDR2 ANQGSEA. The CDR3: CSALLGGGRGTHEQYF. The DNA read from the CDR3 is TGCAGCGCCTTGTTGGGGGGGGGCAGGGGCACCCACGAG.

Concerning this clone: The read finishes 3 residues shy of the CDR3 end, and the germline J gene is used to complete it. The genes are TRBV11-2 and TRBJ1-1, with D hard to call. The CDR3 contains 11 residues. CDR1 and CDR2 (germline): SGHAT, FQNNGV. V shed 0 bases and J shed 6 bases, with 2 bases lying between them. Incomplete CDR3 DNA: TGTGCCAGCAGCTTAGACTCTGAA. It encodes CASSLDSE. Given in full, the CDR3 is CASSLDSEAFF. Using reference TRBV11-2 and TRBJ1-1 for the parts outside the CDR3, the full variable domain is EAGVAQSPRYKIIEKRQSVAFWCNPISGHATLYWYQQILGQGPKLLIQFQNNGVVDDSQLPKDRFSAERLKGVDSTLKIQPAKLEDSAVYLCASSLDSEAFFGQGTRLTVV.

Turning to this clone: The observed sequence ends 3 residues before the CDR3 terminus, with the missing tail filled in from the germline J gene. The chain recombines TRBV7-2 with TRBJ2-3; TRBD1 aligns across 7 bases. Per germline, CDR1 SGHTA and CDR2 FQGNSA. The CDR3 runs to 13 residues. CDR3 amino acids: CASSSGQQETQYF. Incomplete CDR3 DNA: TGTGCCAGCAGCTCGGGACAGCAAGAGACG.

On this clone itself: The read comes to an end 3 residues before the CDR3 does, leaving the germline J gene to fill in the end. The V call is TRBV2, the J call TRBJ1-1; 7 nucleotides match TRBD1. The CDR3 loop spans 13 amino acids. Looked up from germline, CDR1 is SNHLY and CDR2 is FYNNEI. The J segment lost 3 bases and the V segment lost 10 bases, leaving 8 bases of the junction unmatched. This CDR3 is CAKKTGTDTEAFF. The covered CDR3 bases are TGTGCCAAGAAGACAGGGACGGACACTGAA. Complete variable domain (other parts from reference TRBV2 and TRBJ1-1): EPEVTQTPSHQVTQMGQEVILRCVPISNHLYFYWYRQILGQKVEFLVSFYNNEISEKSEIFDDQFSVERPDGSNFTLKIRSTKLEDSAMYFCAKKTGTDTEAFFGQGTRLTVV.

A remark on this clone: The CDR3 end falls 3 residues outside the read, so it is completed with the germline J gene. The rearrangement joins TRBV20-1 to TRBJ1-5; tentatively, D is TRBD1 (6 bases). Deletions cut 0 bases from V and 0 bases from J, with 9 bases between. The CDR3 length is 15 residues. Germline V lookup: CDR1 DFQATT, CDR2 SNEGSKA (reference sequence). CDR3 in amino acids: CSARDPRGSNQPQHF. CDR3 DNA, as far as it was read: TGCAGTGCTAGAGATCCCAGGGGTAGCAATCAGCCC.

Remarks on this clone: The sequenced fragment ends 3 residues before the CDR3 boundary, so the rest is inferred from the germline J gene. The rearrangement joins TRBV7-3 to TRBJ2-1; TRBD2 matches at 8 bases. The CDR3 runs 14 residues. Looked up from germline, CDR1 is SGHTA and CDR2 is FQGTGA. V lost 4 bases to trimming and J lost 5 bases; unmatched junction nucleotides: 4. The CDR3 is CASSYLGGDNEQFF. CDR3 DNA (partial): TGTGCCAGCAGCTACCTCGGGGGGGACAATGAG.

As concerns this clone: The read is 3 residues too short to cover the CDR3 end, so that end is filled in from the germline J gene. V and J are TRBV5-6 and TRBJ2-3; 7 positions agree with TRBD1. In germline, CDR1 is SGHDT, CDR2 YYEEEE. This CDR3 is 15 amino acids long. CDR3 DNA (partial): TGTGCCAGCAGCTTGCCTAAAGGGGGCAGGGAGACG. Translated, it gives CASSLPKGGRET. The entire CDR3 protein is CASSLPKGGRETQYF.

Comments on this clone: The read finishes 3 residues shy of the CDR3 end, and the germline J gene is used to complete it. The V and J genes are TRBV5-1 and TRBJ2-1; 9 bases map to TRBD1. The germline V gene encodes CDR1 SGHRS and CDR2 YFSETQ. The CDR3 is 16 amino acids. The V and J ends lost 1 base and 3 bases, in that order; junction bases with no gene match: 5. The CDR3 is CASSLTPGQGYNEQFF. The CDR3 DNA, read in part, is TGCGCCAGCAGCTTGACCCCGGGACAGGGCTACAATGAG.

A remark on this clone: From the germline J gene comes the end of the CDR3, since the read stops 3 residues before it. The V gene is TRBV28, the J gene TRBJ2-5; 7 bases map to TRBD2. Germline V gene sequence: CDR1 MDHEN, CDR2 SYDVKM. The CDR3 loop spans 12 amino acids. V lost 6 bases and J lost 5; bases outside the gene matches: 3. The CDR3 bases that were read are TGTGCCAGCAGCCCAGCGGGGGAGACC. It yields the protein CASSPAGET. The full CDR3 protein is CASSPAGETQYF.

The CDR3 sequence: CASSLAGTWTSPLHF. Partial CDR3 DNA: TGTGCCAGCAGCTTAGCGGGGACATGGACTTCACCC. The chain couples TRBV7-2 to TRBJ1-6; D may be TRBD1 (6 bases). The DNA ends 3 residues before the CDR3 does, and the rest of the CDR3 is filled in from the germline J gene. This CDR3 has 15 residues. With 0 bases removed from V and 9 bases from J, the gap between germline ends came to 12 bases. The germline CDR1 and CDR2 sequences are SGHTA and FQGNSA. The full variable domain, completed using reference TRBV7-2 and TRBJ1-6, is GAGVSQSPSNKVTEKGKDVELRCDPISGHTALYWYRQSLGQGLEFLIYFQGNSAPDKSGLPSDRFSAERTGGSVSTLTIQRTQQEDSAVYLCASSLAGTWTSPLHFGNGTRLTVT.

For this clone: The read is 3 residues too short to cover the CDR3 end, so that end is filled in from the germline J gene. The chain couples TRBV28 to TRBJ1-4; D uncertain. The V and J ends lost 5 bases and 4 bases respectively, with 11 bases between them. CDR1 and CDR2 from the germline V gene are MDHEN and SYDVKM. CDR3 length: 14 amino acids. The part of the CDR3 DNA that was read is TGTGCCAGCAGTCCTTCACCCGGTAATGAAAAA. Encoded protein: CASSPSPGNEK. The full CDR3 protein is CASSPSPGNEKLFF.

As for this clone: The CDR3 end is not reached by the read, which stops 3 residues before it; the germline J gene fills it in. The chain employs TRBV6-2 or TRBV6-3 and TRBJ2-5, with no clear D. Germline lookup yields CDR1 MNHEY and CDR2 SVGEGT. With 2 bases removed from V and 6 bases from J, the gap between germline ends came to 7 bases. The CDR3 contains 12 residues. The CDR3 is CASSYPDKTQYF. The part of the CDR3 DNA that was read is TGTGCCAGCAGTTACCCCGACAAGACC.

Details on this clone: The CDR3 end is not reached by the read, which stops 3 residues before it; the germline J gene fills it in. J is TRBJ2-5 and V is TRBV9; D is perhaps TRBD1 (5 bases). Trimming stripped 4 bases from V and 0 bases from J, with 13 bases between. The CDR3 is made up of 15 amino acids. Looked up from germline, CDR1 is SGDLS and CDR2 is YYNGEE. CDR3: CASSRGSLHQETQYF. The sequenced part of the CDR3 DNA is TGTGCCAGCAGCAGGGGATCTCTTCACCAAGAGACC. The whole variable domain, remainder taken from reference TRBV9 and TRBJ2-5, is DSGVTQTPKHLITATGQRVTLRCSPRSGDLSVYWYQQSLDQGLQFLIQYYNGEERAKGNILERFSAQQFPDLHSELNLSSLELGDSALYFCASSRGSLHQETQYFGPGTRLLVL.

Worth noting for this clone: The read ends 3 residues before the CDR3 terminus; that terminus is restored from the germline J gene. V and J are TRBV5-1 and TRBJ1-4; 9 nucleotides match TRBD1. V dropped 4 bases and J dropped 4; count of bases not matched to a gene: 5. CDR3 length equals 15 residues. Per the germline V gene, CDR1 is SGHRS and CDR2 is YFSETQ. CDR3 residues: CASSPGQGFNEKLFF. The CDR3 bases that were read are TGCGCCAGCAGCCCGGGACAGGGCTTTAATGAAAAA.

The CDR3 sequence is CASSSGGPKETQYF. The DNA read from the CDR3 is TGTGCCAGCAGCTCCGGCGGCCCAAAAGAGACG. The rearrangement links TRBV7-2 to TRBJ2-3; D unresolved. Read sequence stops 3 residues before the CDR3 end, and the germline J gene provides the missing end. The CDR3 consists of 14 residues. Germline V gene sequence: CDR1 SGHTA, CDR2 FQGNSA.

As to this clone: With the read ending 3 residues before the CDR3 end, the germline J gene is used to fill in that end. The chain is built from TRBV5-1 and TRBJ2-1; a weak D match, TRBD1 (6 bases). Germline-derived CDR1 and CDR2 are SGHRS and YFSETQ. The germline V and J ends were trimmed by 5 bases and 2 bases, with 14 bases remaining between them. This CDR3 contains 15 residues. The sequenced CDR3 bases are TGCGCCAGCAGGGGGGACGGGACACCCTACAATGAG. The encoded protein is CASRGDGTPYNE. The full CDR3 protein reads CASRGDGTPYNEQFF.

Comments on this clone: The CDR3 end is not reached by the read, which stops 3 residues before it; the germline J gene fills it in. The chain joins TRBV13 to TRBJ1-1, with 7 bases identical to TRBD1. The trim removed 0 bases at V and 2 bases at J, leaving 6 bases unmatched. Germline V gives CDR1 PRHDT, CDR2 FYEKMQ (reference sequence). This CDR3 comprises 16 residues. The part of the CDR3 DNA that was read is TGTGCCAGCAGCTTAGGCGGAGGGGGCCTTAACACTGAA. Amino acids: CASSLGGGGLNTE. The entire CDR3 protein is CASSLGGGGLNTEAFF.

Points on this clone: The observed sequence ends 3 residues before the CDR3 terminus, with the missing tail filled in from the germline J gene. This chain uses TRBV7-9 with TRBJ1-2; TRBD1 matches 7 bases. Germline assignment: CDR1 SEHNR and CDR2 FQNEAQ (reference sequence). This CDR3 spans 14 amino acids. Germline trimming cut 1 base from V and 4 bases from J; bases unmatched to any gene: 3. CDR3 sequence reads: CASSLEQGTYGYTF. Incomplete CDR3 DNA: TGTGCCAGCAGCTTAGAACAGGGGACCTATGGC.